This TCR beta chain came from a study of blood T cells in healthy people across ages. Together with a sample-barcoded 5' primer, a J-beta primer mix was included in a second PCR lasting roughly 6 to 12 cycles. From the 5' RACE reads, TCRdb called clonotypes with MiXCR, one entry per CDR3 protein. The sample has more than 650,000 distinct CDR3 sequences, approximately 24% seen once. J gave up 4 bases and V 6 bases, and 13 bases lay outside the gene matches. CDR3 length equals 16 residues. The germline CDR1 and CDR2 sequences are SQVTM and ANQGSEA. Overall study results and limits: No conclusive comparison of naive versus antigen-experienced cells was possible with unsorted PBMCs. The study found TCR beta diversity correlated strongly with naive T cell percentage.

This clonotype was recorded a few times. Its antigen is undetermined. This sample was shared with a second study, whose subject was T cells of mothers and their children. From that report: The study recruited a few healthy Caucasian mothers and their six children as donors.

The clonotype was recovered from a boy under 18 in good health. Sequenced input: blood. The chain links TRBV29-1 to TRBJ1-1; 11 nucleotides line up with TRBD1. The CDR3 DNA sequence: TGCAGCGTGGCCGCCGGGACAGGGGGACTGAGCACTGAAGCTTTCTTT. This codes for CSVAAGTGGLSTEAFF.